Listed below are T cell receptor beta chains from one sample, sequenced in a study of graft-versus-host responses after intestinal transplantation. These receptors have no identified antigens. The repertoire was sequenced with immunoSEQ multiplex PCR; TCRdb's copy has only in-frame clones and lacks some. In the table there are 45,000 to 60,000 clones, around 90% of which are singletons. The starting material was unstimulated CD4+ T cells sorted from spleen or lymph node cells, obtained before transplant. The source is a human donor who was the organ donor for an intestinal transplant. CDR3s include the opening cysteine and the closing phenylalanine or tryptophan. A D gene is named only where the DNA matches it firmly. Only part of the rows carry a size: once, few, many, or a class if the clone is expanded.

TRBD2,NA,TRBV25-1,TRBJ2-5,TGTGCCACCGGACTAGCGGGAGAAGAGACCCAGTACTTC,CATGLAGEETQYF
NA,NA,TRBV11-3,TRBJ2-3,TGTGCCAGCAGCTTAGATGGACGGGGTCGCACAGATACGCAGTATTTT,CASSLDGRGRTDTQYF
NA,NA,TRBV4-1,TRBJ2-7,TGCGCCAGCAGCCTCGGCCCGGTCTACGAGCAGTACTTC,CASSLGPVYEQYF
NA,NA,TRBV4-1,TRBJ1-1,TGCGCCAGCAGCCAAGTAGGGTTACAGGGGAACACTGAAGCTTTCTTT,CASSQVGLQGNTEAFF
TRBD2,few,TRBV7-2,TRBJ2-3,TGTGCCAGCAGCTTACAGGGAGGGAATACGCAGTATTTT,CASSLQGGNTQYF
TRBD1,NA,TRBV19,TRBJ2-7,TGTGCCAGCCAGGCGATTTTAACAGGGGGCCTGAAGGGCTCCGAGCAGTACTTC,CASQAILTGGLKGSEQYF
TRBD1,once,TRBV5-6,TRBJ2-5,TGTGCCAGCAGCTATACCCTACAGGGGGCATGGGAGACCCAGTACTTC,CASSYTLQGAWETQYF
TRBD2,NA,TRBV6-4,TRBJ2-1,TGTGCCAGCAGTGTCAGACTAGCGGAGGACAATGAGCAGTTCTTC,CASSVRLAEDNEQFF
NA,NA,TRBV6-1,TRBJ2-1,TGTGCCAGCAGTGAACGGACCAGCCAGTTCTTC,CASSERTSQFF
TRBD1,NA,TRBV28,TRBJ1-1,TGTGCCAGCTTGGAGGGACAGGGGATCGGTCGCACTGAAGCTTTCTTT,CASLEGQGIGRTEAFF
TRBD2,NA,TRBV29-1,TRBJ2-1,TGCAGCGTTGAGGATCCTACTAGCGACTCCTACAATGAGCAGTTCTTC,CSVEDPTSDSYNEQFF
NA,NA,TRBV11-2,TRBJ2-1,TGTGCCAGCAGCTTATCACGGGAGTCAAAGTACAATGAGCAGTTCTTC,CASSLSRESKYNEQFF
TRBD2,NA,TRBV15,TRBJ2-1,TGTGCCACCAGCAGAGATTGGGGACTAGCTGAAAATGAGCAGTTCTTC,CATSRDWGLAENEQFF
NA,NA,TRBV6-6,TRBJ2-7,TGTGCCAGCAGTAAGCGGACAGTCAGCTCCTACGAGCAGTACTTC,CASSKRTVSSYEQYF
TRBD1,NA,TRBV28,TRBJ1-4,TGTGCCAGCAGTTTCAGGGGGCTTTTTTTTGAAAAACTGTTTTTT,CASSFRGLFFEKLFF
TRBD2,NA,TRBV7-3,TRBJ2-7,TGTGCCAGCAGCCCCCGGGTAGCGGGAGGCACCGAGCAGTACTTC,CASSPRVAGGTEQYF
TRBD2,NA,TRBV7-2,TRBJ2-2,TGTGCCAGCAGCTTAGTAGGGGCTAGCGGGAGGCTAGGAGGCGGGGAGCTGTTTTTT,CASSLVGASGRLGGGELFF
TRBD2,NA,TRBV10-3,TRBJ2-5,TGTGCCATCAGGAAGCGGGGCCAAGAGACCCAGTACTTC,CAIRKRGQETQYF
NA,few,TRBV7-2,TRBJ2-2,TGTGCCAGCAGCTCCAGGGTCACCGGGGAGCTGTTTTTT,CASSSRVTGELFF
NA,NA,TRBV18,TRBJ2-7,TGTGCCAGCTCAACGGGGTACGAGCAGTACTTC,CASSTGYEQYF
TRBD2,NA,TRBV9,TRBJ2-3,TGTGCCAGCAGCGTCCCGTCGACTAGCGGCACAGATACGCAGTATTTT,CASSVPSTSGTDTQYF
NA,NA,TRBV18,TRBJ2-3,TGTGCCAGCTCACCTACGGGGTTAGATACGCAGTATTTT,CASSPTGLDTQYF
TRBD2,NA,TRBV7-2,TRBJ2-4,TGTGCCAGCAGCCCTCTACTAGCGCTTGAAAACATTCAGTACTTC,CASSPLLALENIQYF
NA,NA,TRBV27,TRBJ2-4,TGTGCCAGTCAGGGAATATACAAAAACATTCAGTACTTC,CASQGIYKNIQYF
NA,NA,TRBV4-3,TRBJ2-2,TGCGCCAGGGAAGGGCCTTACACCGGGGAGCTGTTTTTT,CAREGPYTGELFF